This T cell receptor (beta chain) was observed in a study of blood T cell repertoires in COVID-19. The overall study: Researchers got acute and convalescent COVID-19 samples from the United States, Italy and Spain. From T cells, B-cell-depleted T cells, or PBMCs came the material, which was cDNA or gDNA.

Trimming shortened V by 4 bases and J by 0 bases, and 17 bases separated the two germline ends. The germline V gene encodes CDR1 LGHDT and CDR2 YNNKEL (reference sequence). The CDR3 contains 17 residues. Clones were read by immunoSEQ multiplex PCR, and TCRdb kept only the in-frame ones, dropping some. The data show hundreds of thousands of clones, with more than 80% seen just once and roughly 1.4% held by the top ten. Only a few counts were recorded for this clone. The TCR sequence derives from a woman in her 30s with active or convalescent COVID-19. The gene calls are TRBV3-1 (or the pseudogene TRBV3-2) and TRBJ2-3; D might be TRBD1 (5 bases). The sample consisted of peripheral blood. The CDR3 reads CASSPRQKPSSTDTQYF. CDR3 nucleotides: TGTGCCAGCAGCCCCCGACAGAAACCTTCTAGCACAGATACGCAGTATTTT.